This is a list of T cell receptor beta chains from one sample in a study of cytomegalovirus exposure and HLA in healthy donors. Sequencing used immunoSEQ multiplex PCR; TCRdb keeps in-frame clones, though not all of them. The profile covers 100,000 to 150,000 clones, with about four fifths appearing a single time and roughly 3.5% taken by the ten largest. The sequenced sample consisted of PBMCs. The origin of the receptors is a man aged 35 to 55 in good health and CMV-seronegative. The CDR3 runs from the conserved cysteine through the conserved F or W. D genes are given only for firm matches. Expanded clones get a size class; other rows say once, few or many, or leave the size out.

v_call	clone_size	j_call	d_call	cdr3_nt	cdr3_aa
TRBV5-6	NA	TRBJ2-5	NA	TGTGCCAGCAGCTTGGCACAGAGAGAGACCCAGTACTTC	CASSLAQRETQYF
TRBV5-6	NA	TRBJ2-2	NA	TGTGCCAGCTCCCCGAACGGCGGGGAGCTGTTTTTT	CASSPNGGELFF
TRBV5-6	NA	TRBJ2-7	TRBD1	TGTGCCAGCAGCTTGAGCGACAGGGGGATATACGAGCAGTACTTC	CASSLSDRGIYEQYF
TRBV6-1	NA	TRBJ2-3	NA	TGTGCCAGCAGTGAACCCCCCTTTGAAATTTGGACTAGCACAGATACGCAGTATTTT	CASSEPPFEIWTSTDTQYF
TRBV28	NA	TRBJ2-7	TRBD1	TGTGCCAGCAGGCTTGGGACAGGGTCCTACTACTACGAGCAGTACTTC	CASRLGTGSYYYEQYF
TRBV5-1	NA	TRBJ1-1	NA	TGCGCCAGCAGCTCCATGAACACTGAAGCTTTCTTT	CASSSMNTEAFF
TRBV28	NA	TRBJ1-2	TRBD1	TGTGCCAGCAGTTCAACCCCAACAGGGGGCAGGAGCTATGGCTACACCTTC	CASSSTPTGGRSYGYTF
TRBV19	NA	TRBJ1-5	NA	TGTGCCAGTAGTATTATAAACAGGGATAGCAATCAGCCCCAGCATTTT	CASSIINRDSNQPQHF
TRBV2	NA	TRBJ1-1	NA	TGTGCCAGCAGTGGACAAAATAGGAACACTGAAGCTTTCTTT	CASSGQNRNTEAFF
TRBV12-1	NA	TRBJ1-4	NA	TGTGCCAGCAGCTTTACGACAGCCCTTAATGAAAAACTGTTTTTT	CASSFTTALNEKLFF
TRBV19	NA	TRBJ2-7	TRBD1	TGTGCGACCGGGACAGGGGCCTACGAGCAGTACTTC	CATGTGAYEQYF
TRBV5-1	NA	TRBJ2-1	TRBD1	TGCGCCAGCAGAAGAATACAGGGGTCCTACAATGAGCAGTTCTTC	CASRRIQGSYNEQFF
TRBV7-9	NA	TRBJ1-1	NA	TGTGCCAGCAGCCACGAGTGGGCGGGGGGCGCTGAAGCTTTCTTT	CASSHEWAGGAEAFF
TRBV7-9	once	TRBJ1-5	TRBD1	TGTGCCAGCAGCTCCTCAGGGGGTTCAGGTCAGCCCCAGCATTTT	CASSSSGGSGQPQHF
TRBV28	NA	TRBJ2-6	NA	TGTGCCACCCGAGCTAGCTCTGGGGCCAACGTCCTGACTTTC	CATRASSGANVLTF
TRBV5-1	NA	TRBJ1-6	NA	TGCGCCAGCAGCTTGGTTCGTAATTCACCCCTCCACTTT	CASSLVRNSPLHF
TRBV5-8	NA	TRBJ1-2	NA	TGTGCCAGCAGCCGCGGACTCGCTAACTATGGCTACACCTTC	CASSRGLANYGYTF
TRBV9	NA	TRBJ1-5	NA	TGTGCCAGCAGCGTAGGAGGGGGAGAGAGTCAGCCCCAGCATTTT	CASSVGGGESQPQHF
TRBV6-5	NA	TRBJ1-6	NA	TGTGCCAGCAGTTACTCGTTCTCCACACAAAGGGGGCTCCACTTT	CASSYSFSTQRGLHF
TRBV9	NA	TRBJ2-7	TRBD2	TGTGCCAGCAGCCCGCATATCGGACTAGCGCCATACGAGCAGTACTTC	CASSPHIGLAPYEQYF
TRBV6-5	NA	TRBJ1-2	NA	TGTGCCAGCAGTTATGGTATGGGGAGCGGCTACACCTTC	CASSYGMGSGYTF
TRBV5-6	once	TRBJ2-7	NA	TGTGCCAGCAGCTTGGGTCCGAGGCAGTACTTC	CASSLGPRQYF
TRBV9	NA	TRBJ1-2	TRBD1	TGTGCCAGCAGCGTAGAAGGGCAGGGGGCCGGTCGCGGTGGCTACACCTTC	CASSVEGQGAGRGGYTF
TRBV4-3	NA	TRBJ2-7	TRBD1	TGCGCCAGCAGCCAAGGGACAGGGATCGAGCAGTACTTC	CASSQGTGIEQYF
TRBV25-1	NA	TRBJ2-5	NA	TGTGCCAGCAGTTCCCCCCAGGGGCGGGAGACCCAGTACTTC	CASSSPQGRETQYF
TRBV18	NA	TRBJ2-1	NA	TGTGCCAGCTCACCGGTCACAGTTGTTGAGCAGTTCTTC	CASSPVTVVEQFF
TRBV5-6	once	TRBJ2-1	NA	TGTGCCAGCAGCTTAAGCCAAGAGCAGTTCTTC	CASSLSQEQFF
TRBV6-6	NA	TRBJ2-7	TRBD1	TGTGCCAGCAGAATCGGACAACCAGGGGGAGAGCAGTACTTC	CASRIGQPGGEQYF
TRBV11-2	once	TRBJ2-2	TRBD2	TGTGCCAGCACGGGGGCTAGCGGGGGAGCCGGGGAGCTGTTTTTT	CASTGASGGAGELFF
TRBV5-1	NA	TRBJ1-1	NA	TGCGCCAGCAGCTTGGCTGCTCAGGACACTGAAGCTTTCTTT	CASSLAAQDTEAFF
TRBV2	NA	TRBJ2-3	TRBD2	TGTGCCAGCAGGGACGCGCGGGGGGCTGGTACAGATACGCAGTATTTT	CASRDARGAGTDTQYF
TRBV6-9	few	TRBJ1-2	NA	TGTGCCAGCACCCGGGGGTATTTGAGGTGGACTAACTATGGCTACACCTTC	CASTRGYLRWTNYGYTF
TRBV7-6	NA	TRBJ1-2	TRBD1	TGTGCCAGCAGCTCCTACCGGGACAGGGGGTATGGCTACACCTTC	CASSSYRDRGYGYTF
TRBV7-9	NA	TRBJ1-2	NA	TGTGCCATCCACCCGCTCGCGGAAGGAGGTTACTATGGCTACACCTTC	CAIHPLAEGGYYGYTF
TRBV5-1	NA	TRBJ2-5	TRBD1	TGCGCCAGCAGCTCCCAGGGGGCTGGGGAGACCCAGTACTTC	CASSSQGAGETQYF
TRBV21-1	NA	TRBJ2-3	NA	TGTGCCAGCAGCAAGGGGCAACCCTCGCAGGTCGGTAGACTGGAAGATACGCAGTATTTT	CASSKGQPSQVGRLEDTQYF
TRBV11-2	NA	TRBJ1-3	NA	TGTGCCAGCAGCCACTCCCCTGGAAACACCATATATTTT	CASSHSPGNTIYF
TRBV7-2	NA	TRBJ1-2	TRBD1	TGTGCCAGCAGCTTAGACAGGGGGCAGGGCTACACCTTC	CASSLDRGQGYTF
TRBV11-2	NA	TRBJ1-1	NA	TGTGCCAGCAGCTTAGGCGGGTCAGCAGAAGCTTTCTTT	CASSLGGSAEAFF
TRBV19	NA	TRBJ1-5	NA	TGTGCCAGTAGTCGTTCCGGGGAGGTGTACGGAAGCAATCAGCCCCAGCATTTT	CASSRSGEVYGSNQPQHF
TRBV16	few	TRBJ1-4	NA	TGTGCCAGCAGCCAACCCAGGAGGGATGAAAAACTGTTTTTT	CASSQPRRDEKLFF
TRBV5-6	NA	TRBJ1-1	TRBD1	TGTGCCAGCAGCTTGGGGACAGGGGAGAACACTGAAGCTTTCTTT	CASSLGTGENTEAFF
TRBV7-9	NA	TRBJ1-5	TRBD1	TGTGCCAGCAGTTTCGGGACAGGCCTCGGGGGGCCCCAGCATTTT	CASSFGTGLGGPQHF
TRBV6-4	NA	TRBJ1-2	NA	TGTGCCAGCAGTGACGGGGAGGCCTATGGCTACACCTTC	CASSDGEAYGYTF
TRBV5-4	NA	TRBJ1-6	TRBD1	TGTGCCAGCAGCCCGCCGGGACAGAATAATTCACCCCTCCACTTT	CASSPPGQNNSPLHF
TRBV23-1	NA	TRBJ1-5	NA	TGCGCCAGCAGTCCCTCCCAGCGGGACAAAATCTGGGGGGGGAATCAGCCCCAGCATTTT	CASSPSQRDKIWGGNQPQHF
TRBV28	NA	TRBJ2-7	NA	TGTGCCAGCAGTTTAACTGTCCCCTACGAGCAGTACTTC	CASSLTVPYEQYF
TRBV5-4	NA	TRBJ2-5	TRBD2	TGTGCCAGCAAGACCATCGGCGGGGGGGTAGGGGAGACCCAGTACTTC	CASKTIGGGVGETQYF
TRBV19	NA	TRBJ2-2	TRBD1	TGTGCCAGTACCGTGACAGGGGCGAACACCGGGGAGCTGTTTTTT	CASTVTGANTGELFF
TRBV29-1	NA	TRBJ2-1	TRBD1	TGCAGCGTTTTAGACAGGGAAAAAATCGGTGAGCAGTTCTTC	CSVLDREKIGEQFF
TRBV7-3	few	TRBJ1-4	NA	TGTGCCAGCAGCGCCCGGGTGGCAGGGGATGCAACTAATGAAAAACTGTTTTTT	CASSARVAGDATNEKLFF
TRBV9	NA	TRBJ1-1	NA	TGTGCCAGCAGCGTATATAGTGGCACTGAAGCTTTCTTT	CASSVYSGTEAFF